This entry features one T cell receptor beta chain sequence. This same CDR3 is encoded by further DNA sequences in the sample. This specimen comes from a study of blood T cell repertoires in COVID-19. Study summary: From the United States, Italy and Spain came samples of acute and convalescent COVID-19.

The CDR3 has 18 amino acids. The ends lost 1 base at V and 0 bases at J; junction bases unmatched: 6. Germline V CDR1 and CDR2: SGHTA, FQGTGA. In the original workflow: Nucleated cell counts were estimated from reference gene primer amplification. The protocol was immunoSEQ multiplex PCR, while the TCRdb copy is restricted to in-frame clones and leaves out a portion. For V, J and clone size, that table is used; D and trimming come from the DNA. Counted here are 120,000 or so clones, about 80% occurring once; the ten biggest clones make up 16%. The chain couples TRBV7-3 to TRBJ2-3, with TRBD2 identical over 11 bases. This receptor was obtained from a woman aged 50 to 60 with acute or convalescent COVID-19. The sample consisted of peripheral blood. DNA of the CDR3: TGTGCCAGCAGCTTAAGGGCTAGCGGGGGGACTAGCACAGATACGCAGTATTTT. Protein: CASSLRASGGTSTDTQYF.